This T cell receptor beta chain emerged from a study of cytomegalovirus exposure and HLA in healthy donors. General study findings and limits: Other equally common chains were less clonally expanded than HLA-associated TCR beta chains, a later analysis showed. There were some public TCRs occurring in many donors, but most TCR sequences were rare. In a later analysis, TCR beta V- and J-gene trimming showed a link to a missense DCLRE1C variant. A reported reduction in N-insertions relative to the 666-donor mean was seen in an Asian-associated ancestry cluster in a later analysis.

Germline V lookup: CDR1 MNHEY, CDR2 SMNVEV (reference sequence). The CDR3 is 14 residues long. Trimming cost V 3 bases and J 5 bases; bases outside gene matches: 6. PCR involved 60 Vbeta and 13 Jbeta primers. Method: immunoSEQ multiplex PCR; TCRdb's copy keeps in-frame clones and lacks some. The sample records 110,000 to 150,000 clones, approximately 78% being singletons. Turning to this clone: Its antigen is still unknown.

This TCR derives from a woman between 18 and 30 years old in good health and CMV-seropositive. The V and J genes are TRBV27 and TRBJ2-7; 8 positions match TRBD2. The material sequenced was PBMCs. The chain's CDR3 is CASSFGGAGHEQYF. The CDR3 DNA follows: TGTGCCAGCAGTTTCGGGGGGGCAGGGCACGAGCAGTACTTC.